The present TCR beta chain was sequenced within a study of blood T cells in healthy people across ages. The use of a sample-barcoded 5' primer and a J-beta primer mix characterized a second PCR of 7 to 11 cycles. TCRdb passed the 5' RACE reads through MiXCR, listing each CDR3 protein once. The sample lists some 710,000 distinct CDR3 sequences, around 45% occurring once. This clonotype occurred a few times. Its specificity is not known. One end of the junction varies from germline; a read error may be responsible. Germline V gene lookup returns CDR1 DFQATT and CDR2 SNEGSKA (reference sequence). The CDR3 has 17 residues. Study-level results: Researchers deemed the diversity estimates from one million T cells underestimates. PBMCs left unsorted prevented a conclusive naive versus antigen-experienced comparison.

This chain joins TRBV20-1 and TRBJ2-7; TRBD1 matches at 10 bases. The sample consisted of blood. The sequence was collected from a man at least 80 years old in good health. The CDR3 nucleotides read TGCAGTACTAGAGACCTCACCGGGACAGGGGATCTCTACGAGCAGTACTTC. Translation: CSTRDLTGTGDLYEQYF.